Below, 10 T cell receptor beta chains from the same sample are listed, as sequenced in a study of cytomegalovirus exposure and HLA in healthy donors. PCR was performed using 60 Vbeta and 13 Jbeta primers. Sequenced by immunoSEQ multiplex PCR; TCRdb stores in-frame clones only, minus some. The table includes roughly 150,000 clones, 80% detected once. The sequenced material came from PBMCs. The receptor source for this set is a man aged 25-45 years in good health.

This rearrangement joins TRBV5-1 to TRBJ2-7; 7 nucleotides match TRBD1. V lost 5 bases to trimming and J lost 1 base; unmatched junction nucleotides: 6. The germline V gene encodes CDR1 SGHRS and CDR2 YFSETQ. The CDR3 is 14 residues long. CDR3 nucleotides: TGCGCCAGCAGGTCCGGGACAGCATCCTACGAGCAGTACTTC. Protein sequence: CASRSGTASYEQYF.

This chain joins TRBV2 and TRBJ2-1; 14 nucleotides align to TRBD2. CDR1 is SNHLY, CDR2 FYNNEI, per germline. The CDR3 is 15 amino acids. V was pared by 6 bases and J by 8 bases, with 6 bases of the junction left unmatched. CDR3 amino acids: CASRAGLAGADEQFF. In DNA, the CDR3 is TGTGCCAGCAGGGCGGGACTAGCGGGAGCCGATGAGCAGTTCTTC.

This clone was observed once. CDR3 sequence (DNA): TGTGCCAGCAGCACACAGGGAGGGGGCAATCAGCCCCAGCATTTT. This sequence encodes CASSTQGGGNQPQHF. The genes are TRBV7-9 and TRBJ1-5; TRBD1 is a possible D gene (6 bases). This CDR3 region has 15 residues. The germline V and J ends were trimmed by 5 bases and 2 bases, with 13 bases remaining between them. From germline, CDR1 is SEHNR and CDR2 FQNEAQ (reference sequence).

There are a few counts of this clone. The rearrangement links TRBV9 to TRBJ2-1; 7 bases match TRBD2. The germline V gene encodes CDR1 SGDLS and CDR2 YYNGEE. The CDR3 loop spans 15 amino acids. The ends lost 2 bases at V and 0 bases at J; junction bases unmatched: 2. This CDR3 is CASSVLAVSYNEQFF. The DNA for the CDR3 is TGTGCCAGCAGCGTTCTAGCGGTCTCCTACAATGAGCAGTTCTTC.

The chain recombines TRBV10-3 with TRBJ1-2; 8 nucleotides align to TRBD1. The CDR3 is 16 amino acids. J gave up 4 bases and V 2 bases, and 9 bases lay outside the gene matches. Germline CDR1 is ENHRY and CDR2 is SYGVKD. The CDR3 reads CAISEGRTGNTYGYTF. As DNA, the CDR3 is TGTGCCATCAGTGAGGGCCGGACAGGGAACACCTATGGCTACACCTTC.

In this sample, this clone turned up once. The J gene is TRBJ2-3, the V gene TRBV19; perhaps TRBD1 as D (6 bases). The CDR3 is made up of 16 amino acids. Trimming took off 5 bases at V and 1 base at J, with 16 bases between the two ends. Per germline, CDR1 LNHDA and CDR2 SQIVND (reference sequence). The CDR3 nucleotides are TGTGCCAGTAGTGGGTACAGGGTCCGACGCACAGATACGCAGTATTTT. It is translated as CASSGYRVRRTDTQYF. Together with reference TRBV19 and TRBJ2-3, the CDR3 gives the full variable domain: DGGITQSPKYLFRKEGQNVTLSCEQNLNHDAMYWYRQDPGQGLRLIYYSQIVNDFQKGDIAEGYSVSREKKESFPLTVTSAQKNPTAFYLCASSGYRVRRTDTQYFGPGTRLTVL.

The gene calls are TRBV6-5 and TRBJ1-5; D might be TRBD1 (6 bases). This CDR3 is 15 amino acids long. The germline gives CDR1 MNHEY, CDR2 SVGAGI. The V end lost 2 bases, the J end lost 3 bases, and 11 bases lay between the germline ends. The chain's CDR3 is CASSYGGADNQPQHF. For the CDR3, the DNA is TGTGCCAGCAGTTACGGGGGGGCGGACAATCAGCCCCAGCATTTT.

The rearrangement links TRBV30 to TRBJ2-1; D gene ambiguous. Trimming cost V 2 bases and J 4 bases, with 12 bases left between them. Germline assignment: CDR1 GTSNPN and CDR2 SVGIG (reference sequence). This CDR3 comprises 14 residues. The CDR3 bases are TGTGCCTGGAGTCGCCCCGCGGAATACAATGAGCAGTTCTTC. It codes for CAWSRPAEYNEQFF.

V and J are TRBV30 and TRBJ2-3; no clear D gene. CDR1 is GTSNPN, CDR2 SVGIG, per germline (reference sequence). The CDR3 consists of 14 residues. V lost 1 base and J 0 bases, leaving 8 bases between the germline ends. CDR3 bases: TGTGCCTGGAGTGGCGGAACTAGCACAGATACGCAGTATTTT. Translated, it gives CAWSGGTSTDTQYF.

The chain uses TRBV7-2 and TRBJ2-1; 9 bases match TRBD2. CDR1 SGHTA and CDR2 FQGNSA come from the germline V gene. This CDR3 comprises 17 residues. After removal of 5 bases from V and 6 bases from J, the junction contained 14 bases not matched to a gene. As DNA, the CDR3 is TGTGCCAGCAGCGTAGGAGGGGCGGGAGGGCAGGCCAATGAGCAGTTCTTC. This gives the protein CASSVGGAGGQANEQFF.